Listed below are T cell receptor beta chains from one sample, sequenced in a study of identical twins. TCRdb reprocessed the 5' RACE reads with MiXCR, giving one entry per CDR3 protein. The sample shows about 470,000 distinct CDR3 sequences, around 24% of them seen only once. These data were likewise used in another study, on T cells expressing NK-cell markers.

Sequencing input: CD4+ T cells sorted from blood. These receptors all stem from a woman younger than 30 in good health. The CDR3 runs from the conserved cysteine through the conserved F or W. The order of the fields is J gene, V gene, D gene, clone size, CDR3 DNA, CDR3 protein. The D gene is left open where the match is weak. Clone size is not always given. Where it is, it says once, few, many or a class for expanded clones.

TRBJ2-1	TRBV5-1	TRBD2	-	TGCGCCAGCAGCTTGAGCGGGGGGGCTTCCTACAATGAGCAGTTCTTC	CASSLSGGASYNEQFF
TRBJ2-7	TRBV20-1	TRBD2	-	TGCAGTGCTGGTTTTAGCGGGGACGTGAAGACGTACTTC	CSAGFSGDVKTYF
TRBJ2-7	TRBV6-1	TRBD1	-	TGTGCCAGCAGGACCGTCGGACAGGTAGACTACGAGCAGTACTTC	CASRTVGQVDYEQYF
TRBJ2-3	TRBV20-1	-	-	TGCAGTGCTTTCGCCAGGGCAGGGTCTAGCACAGATACGCAGTATTTT	CSAFARAGSSTDTQYF
TRBJ2-5	TRBV5-1	-	-	TGCGCCAGCAGCTTTGTCGTACAAGAGACCCAGTACTTC	CASSFVVQETQYF
TRBJ2-3	TRBV5-6	-	-	TGTGCCAGCAGCTTGCAACAGGGTCCAGATACGCAGTATTTT	CASSLQQGPDTQYF
TRBJ1-4	TRBV6-1	TRBD1	-	TGTGCCAGCAACAGACAGGGCCCTGACGAAAAACTGTTTTTT	CASNRQGPDEKLFF
TRBJ2-7	TRBV29-1	TRBD1	-	TGCAGCGTTGGAGGCTACAGGGGGGACGAGCAGTACTTC	CSVGGYRGDEQYF
TRBJ2-7	TRBV29-1	TRBD1	-	TGCAGCGTGGGGACAGGGGGCGAGGATGAGCAGTACTTC	CSVGTGGEDEQYF
TRBJ1-1	TRBV20-1	-	-	TGCAGTGCTAGCTACCTGAACACTGAAGCTTTCTTT	CSASYLNTEAFF
TRBJ2-3	TRBV29-1	-	-	TGCAGCGCCTTTGCGACAGATCTCACAGATACGCAGTATTTT	CSAFATDLTDTQYF
TRBJ2-7	TRBV6-5	TRBD1	-	TGTGCCAGCAGTCACAGGGGGAGGGAGCAGTACTTC	CASSHRGREQYF
TRBJ1-1	TRBV28	-	once	TGTGCCAGCAGTGTCGGGGGCGGGACGGACACTGAAGCTTTCTTT	CASSVGGGTDTEAFF
TRBJ2-1	TRBV7-8	-	few	TGTGCCAGCAGCTTGAGGAGGATCCAGCGGTACAATGAGCAGTTCTTC	CASSLRRIQRYNEQFF
TRBJ2-7	TRBV5-1	-	-	TGCGCCAGCAGAAGGGACGGCAACTACGAGCAGTACTTC	CASRRDGNYEQYF
TRBJ2-1	TRBV24-1	TRBD2	-	TGTGCCACCAGTGATTTGGAAAGCGGGGGGGGGAGCTCCTACAATGAGCAGTTCTTC	CATSDLESGGGSSYNEQFF
TRBJ1-4	TRBV20-1	-	-	TGCAGTGCCCAGATGGGAGCGAAGGAAAAACTGTTTTTT	CSAQMGAKEKLFF
TRBJ2-4	TRBV5-1	-	few	TGCGCCAGCAGCTGGGGAGACGCTGAGGGTACAAACATTCAGTACTTC	CASSWGDAEGTNIQYF
TRBJ2-4	TRBV12-3/TRBV12-4	-	-	TGTGCCAGCAGTTTTCGGGGAAACATTCAGTACTTC	CASSFRGNIQYF
TRBJ1-1	TRBV25-1	-	-	TGTGCCAGCCAGGGCCGTAGGAACACTGAAGCTTTCTTT	CASQGRRNTEAFF
TRBJ1-3	TRBV7-2	TRBD1	-	TGTGCCAGCAGCCGGGACAGGGTATTTGACACCATATATTTT	CASSRDRVFDTIYF
TRBJ2-3	TRBV10-3	TRBD2	-	TGTGCCATCGGGACTACAATTGGGGATACGCAGTATTTT	CAIGTTIGDTQYF
TRBJ2-2	TRBV11-2	-	few	TGTGCCAGCAGCTTCTTGTCGGGAACCGGGGAGCTGTTTTTT	CASSFLSGTGELFF
TRBJ2-1	TRBV20-1	TRBD2	-	TGCAGTGCGAGGGCTCCCGGGACTAGGCCCAATGAGCAGTTCTTC	CSARAPGTRPNEQFF
TRBJ1-2	TRBV11-2	-	few	TGTGCCAGCAGCTTCTTCACCGGCTACACCTTC	CASSFFTGYTF
TRBJ2-1	TRBV7-2	-	-	TGTGCCAGCAGCTTACTATCCCACAGTGGGGCTTACAATGAGCAGTTCTTC	CASSLLSHSGAYNEQFF
TRBJ2-6	TRBV6-1	TRBD2	-	TGTGCCAGCAGTCGCCGCGGGAGCTCTGGGGCCAACGTCCTGACTTTC	CASSRRGSSGANVLTF
TRBJ2-1	TRBV10-3	TRBD2	few	TGTGCCATCAGTAGCGGGGCATCCTACAATGAGCAGTTCTTC	CAISSGASYNEQFF
TRBJ2-7	TRBV7-2	TRBD1	few	TGTGCCAGCAGCGCCGCAGGTGGGACAGGCTACGAGCAGTACTTC	CASSAAGGTGYEQYF
TRBJ2-6	TRBV12-3/TRBV12-4	-	many	TGTGCCAGCAGTTTAAATGCGGCGGGGGCCAACGTCCTGACTTTC	CASSLNAAGANVLTF
TRBJ2-2	TRBV20-1	TRBD1	-	TGCAGTGCCTTTGGACAGGGCCGGACCGGGGAGCTGTTTTTT	CSAFGQGRTGELFF
TRBJ2-5	TRBV7-9	-	few	TGTGCCAGCAGCTTAGTTGGGGGCCAAGAGACCCAGTACTTC	CASSLVGGQETQYF
TRBJ1-1	TRBV20-1	TRBD1	-	TGCAGTGCTAGAGATCCCCCGGGACAGCACACTGAAGCTTTCTTT	CSARDPPGQHTEAFF
TRBJ2-3	TRBV5-1	TRBD2	few	TGCGCCAGCAGCATTTCGACTAGCGGGAGAACAGATACGCAGTATTTT	CASSISTSGRTDTQYF
TRBJ2-7	TRBV5-1	TRBD1	-	TGCGCCAGCTATTGGGGACAGCAACCCTACGAGCAGTACTTC	CASYWGQQPYEQYF
TRBJ2-1	TRBV14	-	-	TGTGCCAGCAGCCAATTCGTTTTGCGTAGCTCCTACAATGAGCAGTTCTTC	CASSQFVLRSSYNEQFF
TRBJ1-5	TRBV20-1	-	-	TGCAGTGCTAGAGACAGTTATAGCAATCAGCCCCAGCATTTT	CSARDSYSNQPQHF
TRBJ2-3	TRBV5-1	-	few	TGCGCCAGCAGCCCCGGGATCCGTACTTACACAGATACGCAGTATTTT	CASSPGIRTYTDTQYF
TRBJ2-1	TRBV20-1	TRBD2	-	TGCAGTGCTAGAGTGCTAGCGGCGGGGAATGAGCAGTTCTTC	CSARVLAAGNEQFF
TRBJ1-5	TRBV12-3/TRBV12-4	-	few	TGTGCCAGCAATTCAGGGAGGGGGAATCAGCCCCAGCATTTT	CASNSGRGNQPQHF
TRBJ1-1	TRBV5-1	-	-	TGCGCCAGCAGCTCAACGTATGAGAACACTGAAGCTTTCTTT	CASSSTYENTEAFF
TRBJ2-2	TRBV5-1	TRBD1	-	TGCGCCAGCAGCCCGCGGGACAGGGGAACCGGGGAGCTGTTTTTT	CASSPRDRGTGELFF
TRBJ1-1	TRBV4-2	-	-	TGTGCCAGCAGCCAAGAACCAGGGGTGCCTGAAGCTTTCTTT	CASSQEPGVPEAFF